The 7 T cell receptor beta chains below were found in one sample sequenced in a study of early T cells in non-severe SARS-CoV-2 infection. TCRdb itself ran the 5' RACE reads through MiXCR, one entry per CDR3 protein. The sample records about 90,000 distinct CDR3 sequences, 12% being singletons. Sequencing was performed on whole blood, taken at baseline. All receptors come from an adult who was a healthcare worker with PCR-confirmed SARS-CoV-2 infection or an uninfected control (not recorded which).

The chain combines TRBV12-3 or TRBV12-4 with TRBJ1-6; D remains unclear. The V and J ends lost 4 bases and 1 base respectively, with 8 bases between them. The CDR3 covers 15 residues. CDR3 amino acids: CASSSSGSYNSPLHF. CDR3 sequence (DNA): TGTGCCAGCAGTTCCTCTGGTTCCTATAATTCACCCCTCCACTTT.

This clonotype was seen ten or more times. This chain uses TRBV6-5 with TRBJ2-1; unclear D gene. This CDR3 spans 11 amino acids. The ends were cut back, 6 bases at V and 8 bases at J, with 8 bases in the middle. The germline V gene has CDR1 MNHEY and CDR2 SVGAGI. The CDR3 spells CASSLRDEQFF. CDR3 nucleotides: TGTGCCAGCAGCCTCCGGGATGAGCAGTTCTTC.

This clonotype turned up a few times. This chain joins TRBV7-9 and TRBJ2-3, with D uncertain. The V end lost 3 bases, the J end lost 4 bases, and 8 bases lay between the germline ends. Germline V CDR1 and CDR2: SEHNR, FQNEAQ (reference sequence). The CDR3 runs to 13 residues. Written as DNA, the CDR3 is TGTGCCAGCAGCTTGGCTATTCCAGATACGCAGTATTTT. This codes for CASSLAIPDTQYF.

This clonotype was recorded at least ten times. V is TRBV5-6 and J is TRBJ1-1; D remains ambiguous. V was shortened by 0 bases and J by 0 bases, with 6 bases between the two germline ends. Germline CDR1 SGHDT, CDR2 YYEEEE. CDR3 length equals 14 residues. Written as DNA, the CDR3 is TGTGCCAGCAGCTTGGTTGGGGTGAACACTGAAGCTTTCTTT. Protein product: CASSLVGVNTEAFF.

This clonotype was seen only a few times. The chain couples TRBV11-2 to TRBJ1-4; tentatively, D is TRBD1 (6 bases). The CDR3 consists of 13 residues. Trimming took 2 bases from V and 5 from J, leaving 6 bases between them. The germline CDR1 and CDR2 sequences are SGHAT and FQNNGV. CDR3 region: CASSLRGNEKLFF. The CDR3 bases are TGTGCCAGCAGCTTAAGGGGGAATGAAAAACTGTTTTTT.

The rearrangement links TRBV11-2 to TRBJ1-3; tentatively, D is TRBD1 (6 bases). Germline V lookup: CDR1 SGHAT, CDR2 FQNNGV. V gave up 8 bases and J gave up 4 bases, with 9 bases separating them. This CDR3 is 12 amino acids long. CDR3 amino acids: CASPQGGNTIYF. The CDR3 bases are TGTGCCAGCCCCCAGGGGGGAAACACCATATATTTT.

The V call is TRBV19, the J call TRBJ1-6; TRBD1 matches 7 bases. The CDR3 covers 15 residues. The V gene end was trimmed by 7 bases and the J gene end by 7 bases; junction bases not matched to a gene: 10. The germline CDR1 and CDR2 sequences are LNHDA and SQIVND (reference sequence). CDR3 sequence reads: CASNDRQGENSPLHF. CDR3 bases: TGTGCCAGTAATGACAGACAGGGTGAGAATTCACCCCTCCACTTT.